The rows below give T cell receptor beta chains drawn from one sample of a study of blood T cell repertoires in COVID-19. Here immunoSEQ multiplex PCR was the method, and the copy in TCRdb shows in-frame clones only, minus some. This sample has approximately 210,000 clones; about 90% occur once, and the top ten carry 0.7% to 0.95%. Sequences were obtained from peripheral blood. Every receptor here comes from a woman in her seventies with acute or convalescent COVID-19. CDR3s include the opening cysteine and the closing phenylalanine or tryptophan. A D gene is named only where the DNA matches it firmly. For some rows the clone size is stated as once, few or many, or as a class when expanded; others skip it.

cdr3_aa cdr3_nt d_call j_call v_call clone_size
CASSLATSGAGELFF TGTGCCAGCAGCTTAGCAACTAGCGGCGCCGGGGAGCTGTTTTTT TRBD2 TRBJ2-2 TRBV7-9 few
CASSEGGQGQPQHF TGTGCCAGCTCGGAGGGGGGACAGGGTCAGCCCCAGCATTTT TRBD1 TRBJ1-5 TRBV18 once
CASSGGLSTDTQYF TGTGCCAGCAGCGGCGGACTAAGCACAGATACGCAGTATTTT - TRBJ2-3 TRBV9 -
CASSATDRFGYTF TGTGCCAGCAGTGCTACAGACAGATTTGGCTACACCTTC - TRBJ1-2 TRBV28 -
CASSYRGSRETQYF TGTGCCAGCAGCTATAGGGGTAGCAGAGAGACCCAGTACTTC - TRBJ2-5 TRBV11-2 -
CASSSGLSNQPQHF TGTGCCAGCAGCTCGGGACTGAGCAATCAGCCCCAGCATTTT - TRBJ1-5 TRBV7-2 -
CASGRGDTQYF TGCGCCAGCGGGAGGGGAGATACGCAGTATTTT TRBD2 TRBJ2-3 TRBV5-1 -
CASSLKTAQETQYF TGTGCCAGCAGCTTAAAGACAGCTCAAGAGACCCAGTACTTC - TRBJ2-5 TRBV13 -
CASSEGGEPTGNTIYF TGTGCCAGCAGTGAAGGGGGGGAACCCACTGGAAACACCATATATTTT - TRBJ1-3 TRBV2 -
CASSQVGQGNYGYTF TGTGCCAGCAGCCAAGTCGGACAGGGGAACTATGGCTACACCTTC TRBD1 TRBJ1-2 TRBV3-1/TRBV3-2 -
CASSTSKDTQYF TGTGCCAGTAGTACCTCTAAGGATACGCAGTATTTT - TRBJ2-3 TRBV19 -
CASSYQPTRYTDTQYF TGTGCCAGCAGTTACCAACCTACTAGGTACACAGATACGCAGTATTTT - TRBJ2-3 TRBV6-6 -
CASSELRGTGELFF TGTGCCAGCAGTGAGTTGCGTGGTACCGGGGAGCTGTTTTTT - TRBJ2-2 TRBV6-1 -
CASSLDFGGLMNTEAFF TGTGCCAGCAGCTTAGACTTTGGGGGCCTCATGAACACTGAAGCTTTCTTT - TRBJ1-1 TRBV13 few
CASSGGSGLAEQFF TGTGCCAGCAGCGGGGGTAGCGGCCTGGCTGAGCAGTTCTTC - TRBJ2-1 TRBV21-1 -
CASSSDSRVTGELFF TGTGCCAGCAGCTCCGATTCCAGGGTCACCGGGGAGCTGTTTTTT - TRBJ2-2 TRBV5-4 -
CASSMLTLAKNIQYF TGTGCCAGTAGTATGCTGACTCTAGCCAAAAACATTCAGTACTTC - TRBJ2-4 TRBV19 -
CASSQQRSEQYF TGTGCCAGCAGCCAACAACGATCCGAGCAGTACTTC - TRBJ2-7 TRBV11-3 -
CASSLQRGPYNEQFF TGTGCCAGCAGCTTGCAGCGGGGGCCCTACAATGAGCAGTTCTTC TRBD2 TRBJ2-1 TRBV7-9 -
CASSKDTQETQYF TGTGCCAGCAGCAAAGACACACAAGAGACCCAGTACTTC - TRBJ2-5 TRBV7-9 once
CASSEGQGFETQYF TGTGCCAGCAGTGAAGGACAGGGTTTCGAGACCCAGTACTTC TRBD1 TRBJ2-5 TRBV2 -